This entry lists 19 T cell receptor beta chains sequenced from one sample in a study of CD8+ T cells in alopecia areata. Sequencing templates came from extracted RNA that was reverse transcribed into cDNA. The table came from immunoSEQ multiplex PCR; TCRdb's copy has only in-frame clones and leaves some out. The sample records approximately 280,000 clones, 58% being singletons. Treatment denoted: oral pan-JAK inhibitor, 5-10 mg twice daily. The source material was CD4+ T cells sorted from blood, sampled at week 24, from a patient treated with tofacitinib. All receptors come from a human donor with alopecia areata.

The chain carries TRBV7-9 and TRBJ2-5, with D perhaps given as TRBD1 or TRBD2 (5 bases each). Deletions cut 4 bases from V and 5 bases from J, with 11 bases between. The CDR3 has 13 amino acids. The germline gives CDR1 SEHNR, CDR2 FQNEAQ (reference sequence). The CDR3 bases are TGTGCCAGCAGCTCTAGATGGGGGGAGACCCAGTACTTC. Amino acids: CASSSRWGETQYF. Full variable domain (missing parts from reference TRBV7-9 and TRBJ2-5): DTGVSQNPRHKITKRGQNVTFRCDPISEHNRLYWYRQTLGQGPEFLTYFQNEAQLEKSRLLSDRFSAERPKGSFSTLEIQRTEQGDSAMYLCASSSRWGETQYFGPGTRLLVL.

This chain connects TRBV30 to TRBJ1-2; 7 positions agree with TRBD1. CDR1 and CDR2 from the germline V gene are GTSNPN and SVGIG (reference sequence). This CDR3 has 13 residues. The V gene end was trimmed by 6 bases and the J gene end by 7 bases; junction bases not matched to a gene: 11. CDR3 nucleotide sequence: TGTGCCTGCCACAGGGGCCTCGAGGGTGGCTACACCTTC. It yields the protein CACHRGLEGGYTF.

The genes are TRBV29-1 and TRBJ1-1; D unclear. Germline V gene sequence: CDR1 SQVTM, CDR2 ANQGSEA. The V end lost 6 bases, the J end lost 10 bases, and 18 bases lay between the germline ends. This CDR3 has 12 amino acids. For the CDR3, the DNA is TGCAGCGTCGGAGGAGCCTTTATTGGAGCTTTCTTT. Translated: CSVGGAFIGAFF.

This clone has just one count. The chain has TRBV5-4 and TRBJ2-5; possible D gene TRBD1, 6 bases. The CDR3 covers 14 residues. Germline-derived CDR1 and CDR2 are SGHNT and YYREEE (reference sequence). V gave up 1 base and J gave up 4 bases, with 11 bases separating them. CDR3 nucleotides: TGTGCCAGCAGCTTGAGGGCCAGGGGAGAGACCCAGTACTTC. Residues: CASSLRARGETQYF.

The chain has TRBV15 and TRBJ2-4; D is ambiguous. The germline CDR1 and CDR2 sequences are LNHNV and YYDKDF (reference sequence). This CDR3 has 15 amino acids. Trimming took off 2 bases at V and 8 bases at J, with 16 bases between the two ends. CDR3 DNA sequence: TGTGCCACCAGCAGATCTCCCGCGATCTCGGACATTCAGTACTTC. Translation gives CATSRSPAISDIQYF.

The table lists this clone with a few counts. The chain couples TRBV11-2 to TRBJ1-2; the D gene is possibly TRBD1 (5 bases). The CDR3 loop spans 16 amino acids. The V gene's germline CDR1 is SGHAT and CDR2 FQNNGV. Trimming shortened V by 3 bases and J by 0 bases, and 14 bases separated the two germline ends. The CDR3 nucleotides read TGTGCCAGCAGCTTGATGGGCCGGACAACTAACTATGGCTACACCTTC. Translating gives CASSLMGRTTNYGYTF.

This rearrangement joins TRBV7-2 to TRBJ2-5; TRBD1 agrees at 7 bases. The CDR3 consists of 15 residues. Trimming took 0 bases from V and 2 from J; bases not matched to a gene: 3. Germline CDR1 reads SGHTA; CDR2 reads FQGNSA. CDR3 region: CASSLAGQVQETQYF. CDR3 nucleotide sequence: TGTGCCAGCAGCTTAGCAGGACAGGTGCAAGAGACCCAGTACTTC.

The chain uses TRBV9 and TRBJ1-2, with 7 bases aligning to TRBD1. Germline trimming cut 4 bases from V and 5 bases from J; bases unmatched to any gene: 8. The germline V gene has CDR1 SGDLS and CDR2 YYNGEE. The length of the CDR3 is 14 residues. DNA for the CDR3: TGTGCCAGCAGCCTGTTGGGACAGAGATATGGCTACACCTTC. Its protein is CASSLLGQRYGYTF.

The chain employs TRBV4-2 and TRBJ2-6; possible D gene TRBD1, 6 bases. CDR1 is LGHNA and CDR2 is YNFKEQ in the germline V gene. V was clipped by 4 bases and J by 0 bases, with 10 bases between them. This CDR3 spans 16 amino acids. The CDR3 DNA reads TGTGCCAGCAGCCCGGACAGTTCCTCTGGGGCCAACGTCCTGACTTTC. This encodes CASSPDSSSGANVLTF.

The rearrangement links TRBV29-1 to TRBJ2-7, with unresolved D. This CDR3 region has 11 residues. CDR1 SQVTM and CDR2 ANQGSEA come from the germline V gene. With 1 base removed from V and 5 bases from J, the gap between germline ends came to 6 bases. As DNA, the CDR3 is TGCAGCGTTGAAGGGGATCACGAGCAGTACTTC. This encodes CSVEGDHEQYF.

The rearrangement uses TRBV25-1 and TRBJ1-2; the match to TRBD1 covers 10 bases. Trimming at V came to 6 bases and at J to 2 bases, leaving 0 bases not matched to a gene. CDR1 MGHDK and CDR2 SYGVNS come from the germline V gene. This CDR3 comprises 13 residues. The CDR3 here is CASRGQGNYGYTF. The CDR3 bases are TGTGCCAGCAGGGGACAGGGGAACTATGGCTACACCTTC.

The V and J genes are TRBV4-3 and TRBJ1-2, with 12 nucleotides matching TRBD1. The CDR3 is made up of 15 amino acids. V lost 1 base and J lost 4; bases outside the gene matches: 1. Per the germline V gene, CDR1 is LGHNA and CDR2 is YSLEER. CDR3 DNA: TGCGCCAGCAGCCAAGGGGACAGGGGGCTCTATGGCTACACCTTC. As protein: CASSQGDRGLYGYTF.

Here the CDR3 reads CSVLQGYEQYF. DNA for the CDR3: TGCAGCGTCCTCCAGGGCTACGAGCAGTACTTC. This sequence joins TRBV29-1 and TRBJ2-7, with D tentatively TRBD1 (5 bases). Germline CDR1 SQVTM, CDR2 ANQGSEA. The CDR3 totals 11 residues. V lost 6 bases and J lost 3, with 9 bases in between.

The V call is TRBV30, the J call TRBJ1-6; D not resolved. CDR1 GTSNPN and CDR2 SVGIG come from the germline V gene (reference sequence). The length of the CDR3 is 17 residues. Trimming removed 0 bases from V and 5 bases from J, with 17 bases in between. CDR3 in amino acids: CAWSVGRPTWDNSPLHF. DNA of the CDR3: TGTGCCTGGAGTGTAGGTCGGCCGACCTGGGATAATTCACCCCTCCACTTT.

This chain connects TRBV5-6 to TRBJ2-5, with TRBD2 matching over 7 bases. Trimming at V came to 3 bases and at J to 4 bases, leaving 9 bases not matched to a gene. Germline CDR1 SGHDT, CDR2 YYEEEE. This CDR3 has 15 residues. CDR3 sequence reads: CASSSRLAGGETQYF. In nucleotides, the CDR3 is TGTGCCAGCAGCTCCCGACTAGCCGGGGGAGAGACCCAGTACTTC.

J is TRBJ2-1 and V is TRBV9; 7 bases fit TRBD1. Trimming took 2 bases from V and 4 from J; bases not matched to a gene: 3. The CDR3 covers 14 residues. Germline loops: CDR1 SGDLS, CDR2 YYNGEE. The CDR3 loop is CASSVGTAYNEQFF. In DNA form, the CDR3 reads TGTGCCAGCAGCGTGGGGACAGCATACAATGAGCAGTTCTTC.

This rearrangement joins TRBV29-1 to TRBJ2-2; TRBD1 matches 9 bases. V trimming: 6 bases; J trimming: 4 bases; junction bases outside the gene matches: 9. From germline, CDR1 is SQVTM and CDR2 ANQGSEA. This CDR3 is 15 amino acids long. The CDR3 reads CSVGVGQGSTGELFF. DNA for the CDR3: TGCAGCGTGGGGGTGGGACAGGGAAGCACCGGGGAGCTGTTTTTT.

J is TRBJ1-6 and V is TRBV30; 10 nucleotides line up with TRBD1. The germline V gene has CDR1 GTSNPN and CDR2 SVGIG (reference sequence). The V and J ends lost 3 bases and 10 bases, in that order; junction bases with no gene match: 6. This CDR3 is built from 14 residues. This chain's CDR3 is CAWRDGTGESPLHF. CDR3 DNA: TGTGCCTGGAGAGACGGGACAGGGGAGTCACCCCTCCACTTT.

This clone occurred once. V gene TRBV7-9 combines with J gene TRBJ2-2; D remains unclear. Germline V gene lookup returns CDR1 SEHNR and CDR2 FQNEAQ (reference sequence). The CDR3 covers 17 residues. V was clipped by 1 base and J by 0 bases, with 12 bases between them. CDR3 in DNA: TGTGCCAGCAGCTTAGATGTGGGGAATACGAACACCGGGGAGCTGTTTTTT. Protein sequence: CASSLDVGNTNTGELFF.